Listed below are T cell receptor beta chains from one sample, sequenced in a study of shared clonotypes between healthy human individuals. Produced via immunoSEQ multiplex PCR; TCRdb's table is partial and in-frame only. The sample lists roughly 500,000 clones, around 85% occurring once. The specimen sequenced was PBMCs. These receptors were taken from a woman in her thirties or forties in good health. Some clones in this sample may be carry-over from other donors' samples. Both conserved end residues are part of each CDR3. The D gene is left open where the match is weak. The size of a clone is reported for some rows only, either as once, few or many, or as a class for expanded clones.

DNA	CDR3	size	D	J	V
TGCGCCAGCAGCAGGACTAGCGGAGCGTACAATGAGCAGTTCTTC	CASSRTSGAYNEQFF	.	TRBD2	TRBJ2-1	TRBV5-1
TGTGCCTTGAGTCAGGACTGGGGGTCCACTGAAGCTTTCTTT	CALSQDWGSTEAFF	.	.	TRBJ1-1	TRBV30
TGTGCCAGCAGTGAGGGACAGGGCGGCACAGATACGCAGTATTTT	CASSEGQGGTDTQYF	.	TRBD1	TRBJ2-3	TRBV2
TGTGCCAGCAGCCGCCGGGACCGGCGGAGTCCCATATATTTT	CASSRRDRRSPIYF	.	.	TRBJ1-3	TRBV7-9
TGTGCCAGCTCACCACCTACTAGCGGGACCTACGAGCAGTACTTC	CASSPPTSGTYEQYF	many	TRBD2	TRBJ2-7	TRBV18
TGTGCCAGCAGTCCCCTAGGGGGGGGGACCCAGCATTTT	CASSPLGGGTQHF	.	.	TRBJ1-5	TRBV27
TGTGCCAGCAGTGACCAGGGGCATCGCTACACCTTC	CASSDQGHRYTF	.	.	TRBJ1-2	TRBV6-4
TGTGCCAGCAGTTTAGAGGGGCCAGGCTACAATCAGCCCCAGCATTTT	CASSLEGPGYNQPQHF	.	.	TRBJ1-5	TRBV27
TGTGCCAGCAGTTTGGCCACGGGACAGGGCGACCAAGAGACCCAGTACTTC	CASSLATGQGDQETQYF	few	TRBD1	TRBJ2-5	TRBV28
TGTGCCAGCAGCTCAGTTAGCGGGAGTGGCGAGCAGTACTTC	CASSSVSGSGEQYF	.	TRBD2	TRBJ2-7	TRBV11-3
TGCGCCAGCAGCTACCCAGGGGGCGGGAAATACAATGAGCAGTTCTTC	CASSYPGGGKYNEQFF	.	TRBD1	TRBJ2-1	TRBV4-1
TGTGCCAGCAGCTTATCAGGGGGCGCATTTCATGAGCAGTTCTTC	CASSLSGGAFHEQFF	.	TRBD1	TRBJ2-1	TRBV11-3
TGCAGCGTTGCTCGACTGGACAGGAACACTGAAGCTTTCTTT	CSVARLDRNTEAFF	.	.	TRBJ1-1	TRBV29-1
TGTGCCATCAGTGATCTGAGTAGTGTCTACAATGAGCAGTTCTTC	CAISDLSSVYNEQFF	.	.	TRBJ2-1	TRBV10-3
TGTGCCAGCAGCCCCCAGGGGGGGGAGGCTGAGCAGTTCTTC	CASSPQGGEAEQFF	few	.	TRBJ2-1	TRBV11-3
TGTGCCAGCACCGCTAGCACAGATACGCAGTATTTT	CASTASTDTQYF	.	.	TRBJ2-3	TRBV7-2
TGCGCCAGGAACACCGGGGAGCTGTTTTTT	CARNTGELFF	.	.	TRBJ2-2	TRBV10-1
TGCGCCAGCAGCCCCACCTTACTAGCGGGAGGTGGGGATACGCAGTATTTT	CASSPTLLAGGGDTQYF	.	TRBD2	TRBJ2-3	TRBV5-1
TGTGCCAGTAGCCCCCGGGACTGGGGAGATACGCAGTATTTT	CASSPRDWGDTQYF	.	.	TRBJ2-3	TRBV19
TGTGCCAGCAGTGTCCTAGGCGGGCGCTCCTACAATGAGCAGTTCTTC	CASSVLGGRSYNEQFF	once	.	TRBJ2-1	TRBV2
TGTGCCAGCAGCTCCCGGACTAGCGGACTCCTTAGGGCCTACAATGAGCAGTTCTTC	CASSSRTSGLLRAYNEQFF	.	TRBD2	TRBJ2-1	TRBV11-2
TGTGCCACCAGCAGAGATCGGGCAGGGGGTCGGGAGCAGTACTTC	CATSRDRAGGREQYF	.	TRBD1	TRBJ2-7	TRBV15
TGTGCCAGCAGCATACTAGCGGGAGTCGGGGAGCTGTTTTTT	CASSILAGVGELFF	.	TRBD2	TRBJ2-2	TRBV6-5
TGTGCCACCAGCAGAGACAGGGCGGGACAGCCCCAGCATTTT	CATSRDRAGQPQHF	.	.	TRBJ1-5	TRBV15
TGTGCCACCAGCAGAGGACAGGGCTTTGATCAGCCCCAGCATTTT	CATSRGQGFDQPQHF	.	TRBD1	TRBJ1-5	TRBV15
TGTGCCTGGAGCCCCGGAGGGCTTGCTCAGCCCCAGCATTTT	CAWSPGGLAQPQHF	once	.	TRBJ1-5	TRBV30
TGTGCCAGCAGCGTAGAAGCGCACGGGAAAGCTTTCTTT	CASSVEAHGKAFF	.	.	TRBJ1-1	TRBV9
TGCAGCGTTCTGACTCCCCGTAAGGGTGAAGCTTTCTTT	CSVLTPRKGEAFF	.	.	TRBJ1-1	TRBV29-1
TGTGCCTGGCGCAGGGGAGGGGGGGGAGATACGCAGTATTTT	CAWRRGGGGDTQYF	.	.	TRBJ2-3	TRBV30
TGTGCCAGCAGCTTGGTTCTGAGAGGAACAGATACGCAGTATTTT	CASSLVLRGTDTQYF	.	.	TRBJ2-3	TRBV5-6
TGCGCCAGCAGTCAAGTGGGACAGAAAGGGACTGAAGCTTTCTTT	CASSQVGQKGTEAFF	.	TRBD1	TRBJ1-1	TRBV23-1
TGCAGCGTTGCGGACTCGAACATTAACTATGGCTACACCTTC	CSVADSNINYGYTF	.	.	TRBJ1-2	TRBV29-1
TGTGCCAGCTCACCGGGACGTGGCTACGAGCAGTACTTC	CASSPGRGYEQYF	.	.	TRBJ2-7	TRBV18
TGTGCCAGCAGTGAATTCTCGGTTGAACCCGGGGAGCTGTTTTTT	CASSEFSVEPGELFF	.	.	TRBJ2-2	TRBV6-1
TGTGCCAGCAGCTTATCGGGGTCTGGGGCCAACGTCCTGACTTTC	CASSLSGSGANVLTF	.	.	TRBJ2-6	TRBV7-3
TGTGCCAGCAGCTCCCGGGGGGACAGAGAGAACACTGAAGCTTTCTTT	CASSSRGDRENTEAFF	.	.	TRBJ1-1	TRBV21-1
TGCGCCAGCAGCCAAGGGATGGGACCTCACATTCAGTACTTC	CASSQGMGPHIQYF	.	.	TRBJ2-4	TRBV4-3
TGTGCCATCAGGGGACAGGGGGCAGAGGGTGGCTACACCTTC	CAIRGQGAEGGYTF	.	TRBD1	TRBJ1-2	TRBV10-3
TGTGCCAGCAGCGCGGGACGGCAAGTAGCTTTCTTT	CASSAGRQVAFF	few	.	TRBJ1-1	TRBV5-4
TGTGCCATCAGTGAGCCGACAGGGAATAGCAATCAGCCCCAGCATTTT	CAISEPTGNSNQPQHF	few	TRBD1	TRBJ1-5	TRBV10-3
TGTGCCTGGAGTCCAGGGGGCCACATGAACACTGAAGCTTTCTTT	CAWSPGGHMNTEAFF	.	TRBD1	TRBJ1-1	TRBV30
TGTGCCAGTAGTATGGTAATAGGGGTGAACACTGAAGCTTTCTTT	CASSMVIGVNTEAFF	.	.	TRBJ1-1	TRBV19
TGTGCCAGCAGCCTAGCGGGATTAACACAAGAGACCCAGTACTTC	CASSLAGLTQETQYF	.	TRBD2	TRBJ2-5	TRBV28
TGTGCCAGCAGTTTATGGGTGGGGACAGGGGACGAGCAGTACTTC	CASSLWVGTGDEQYF	.	TRBD1	TRBJ2-7	TRBV28
TGTGCCAGCAGCGAGGACCCTGGGGCCAACGTCCTGACTTTC	CASSEDPGANVLTF	.	.	TRBJ2-6	TRBV5-4
TGTGCCACCAGCAGTGGCCGGGGTCCAACAAATGAAAAACTGTTTTTT	CATSSGRGPTNEKLFF	.	.	TRBJ1-4	TRBV15
TGTGCCAGCAGCCAAACAAACGGCGATGAGCAGTTCTTC	CASSQTNGDEQFF	.	.	TRBJ2-1	TRBV7-3
TGTGCCAGCAGCTTGCCCCAGGGGGCTACTAACTATGGCTACACCTTC	CASSLPQGATNYGYTF	.	TRBD1	TRBJ1-2	TRBV5-4
TGTGCCATCAGTGAGTCGCTGGGGAGTCGGAACAATGAGCAGTTCTTC	CAISESLGSRNNEQFF	.	.	TRBJ2-1	TRBV10-3
TGTGCCAGCAGCTTAGCGCTGGCAGGGGATGGCTACACCTTC	CASSLALAGDGYTF	many	.	TRBJ1-2	TRBV7-9
TGTGCCAGCAGCTTAGGGCCGGAGGAGACCCAGTACTTC	CASSLGPEETQYF	.	.	TRBJ2-5	TRBV7-2
TGTGCCAGCAGCCGGACTAGCGGGAGTCGTAATGAGCAGTTCTTC	CASSRTSGSRNEQFF	many	TRBD2	TRBJ2-1	TRBV5-4
TGTGCCAGCAGTTTAGGCGGCTCCTACGAGCAGTACTTC	CASSLGGSYEQYF	.	.	TRBJ2-7	TRBV2
TGTGCCAGCAGCGGAGGACTAGCGGGAGGGCGGTTGGTTGAGCAGTTCTTC	CASSGGLAGGRLVEQFF	.	TRBD2	TRBJ2-1	TRBV9
TGTGCCACCAGCGGGTTAAACGGAGCCTACGAGCAGTACTTC	CATSGLNGAYEQYF	.	.	TRBJ2-7	TRBV15
TGTGCCAGCAGCTTATATGGACTCACCGGGGAGCTGTTTTTT	CASSLYGLTGELFF	.	.	TRBJ2-2	TRBV7-9
TGTGCCAGCAGCTTAGCGACAGGTCCCTACGAGCAGTACTTC	CASSLATGPYEQYF	.	.	TRBJ2-7	TRBV7-2
TGTGCCAGCAGCGCTGGACTAGCCTACGAGCAGTACTTC	CASSAGLAYEQYF	.	TRBD2	TRBJ2-7	TRBV7-2